This T cell receptor (beta chain) was documented in a study of early T cells in non-severe SARS-CoV-2 infection. Study summary: Unpaired chains resulted from sequencing bulk RNA of unsorted whole blood. General study findings and limits: VDJdb matches were skewed toward anti-spike CD8 T cell responses.

The CDR3 contains 14 residues. Trimming stripped 10 bases from V and 2 bases from J, with 14 bases between. Per the germline V gene, CDR1 is MDHEN and CDR2 is SYDVKM. The sample holds many counts of this clonotype. Its antigen remains unknown. Individually, cDNA molecules had unique molecular identifiers attached to them. Using its own MiXCR run on the 5' RACE reads, TCRdb lists one record per CDR3 protein. Of about 31,000 distinct CDR3 sequences in the sample, roughly 5.7% were seen once. V usage is TRBV28 and J usage is TRBJ2-2, with D possibly being TRBD1 or TRBD2 (5 bases each). The sequenced material came from whole blood. This TCR was sampled from an adult who was a healthcare worker with PCR-confirmed SARS-CoV-2 infection or an uninfected control (not recorded which). The CDR3 DNA reads as TGTGCCACTACCGGGACCAAAAACACCGGGGAGCTGTTTTTT. Translating gives CATTGTKNTGELFF.